Listed below are T cell receptor beta chains from one sample, sequenced in a study of long-term antiretroviral therapy in people with HIV. Some clones are missing from TCRdb's copy, which holds only in-frame ones; the method was immunoSEQ multiplex PCR. The repertoire holds roughly 33,000 clones, roughly 97% seen once, with roughly 2.9% in the top ten. The sequencing used unsorted PBMCs, collected 6.9 years after starting antiretroviral therapy. All receptors come from a man aged 25-45 years with HIV. CDR3s include the opening cysteine and the closing phenylalanine or tryptophan. The D gene is left open where the match is weak. The listing skips clone size in some rows; elsewhere it reads once, few, many or a size class.

cdr3_aa | cdr3_nt | clone_size | j_call | d_call | v_call
CASSLGLATGELFF | TGTGCCAGCAGCTTAGGGCTGGCTACCGGGGAGCTGTTTTTT | - | TRBJ2-2 | - | TRBV11-2
CASSIVATSEAFF | TGTGCCAGTAGTATCGTAGCGACTAGTGAAGCTTTCTTT | - | TRBJ1-1 | - | TRBV19
CASSPSSYEQYF | TGTGCCAGCAGCCCCAGTTCCTACGAGCAGTACTTC | once | TRBJ2-7 | - | TRBV7-2
CASSPWVGEAFF | TGTGCCAGCAGCCCCTGGGTAGGTGAAGCTTTCTTT | - | TRBJ1-1 | - | TRBV7-2
CASTGARGGETQYF | TGTGCCAGCACGGGGGCACGTGGGGGCGAGACCCAGTACTTC | - | TRBJ2-5 | - | TRBV6-1
CASKGTSNTGELFF | TGCGCCAGCAAAGGGACATCGAACACCGGGGAGCTGTTTTTT | - | TRBJ2-2 | - | TRBV5-1
CASRRSGPGTGAFF | TGTGCCAGCAGGCGTAGTGGACCGGGGACAGGAGCGTTTTTT | - | TRBJ1-4 | TRBD1 | TRBV2
CASSQEFGSTWIF | TGCGCCAGCAGCCAAGAATTCGGCAGTACATGGATCTTC | - | TRBJ2-1 | - | TRBV4-1
CASSLVRGHEQYF | TGTGCCAGCAGCTTAGTCAGGGGCCACGAGCAGTACTTC | - | TRBJ2-7 | - | TRBV7-6
CASSLLPGGLLETQYF | TGCGCCAGCAGCTTGCTCCCCGGGGGCCTATTGGAGACCCAGTACTTC | - | TRBJ2-5 | - | TRBV5-1
CASSLPIAGEETQYF | TGTGCCAGCAGCTTGCCCATAGCGGGGGAAGAGACCCAGTACTTC | - | TRBJ2-5 | TRBD2 | TRBV11-1
CASSFRKPRTGPYNEQFF | TGTGCCAGCAGCTTTCGGAAACCCCGGACAGGCCCCTACAATGAGCAGTTCTTC | - | TRBJ2-1 | TRBD1 | TRBV11-3
CASSGAGGEVNEQFF | TGTGCCAGCAGTGGGGCTGGGGGGGAGGTAAATGAGCAGTTCTTC | - | TRBJ2-1 | TRBD2 | TRBV6-6
CASSFPTTGDLNYGYTF | TGTGCCAGCAGCTTCCCCACAACAGGGGACCTTAACTATGGCTACACCTTC | - | TRBJ1-2 | TRBD1 | TRBV7-9
CSVGQGQNIQYF | TGCAGCGTTGGACAGGGTCAAAACATTCAGTACTTC | - | TRBJ2-4 | TRBD1 | TRBV29-1
CASSFLGSETQYF | TGTGCCAGCAGCTTCCTGGGTTCTGAGACCCAGTACTTC | once | TRBJ2-5 | - | TRBV7-2
CASSLIVWGSYEQYF | TGTGCCAGCAGCTTAATAGTCTGGGGGAGCTACGAGCAGTACTTC | - | TRBJ2-7 | - | TRBV7-2
CASSPGLGAASTDTQYF | TGTGCTAGCAGCCCCGGGTTAGGCGCGGCTAGCACAGATACGCAGTATTTT | - | TRBJ2-3 | - | TRBV7-7
CASSQSRGQGVSDTQYF | TGCGCCAGCAGCCAATCGAGGGGACAGGGGGTATCAGATACGCAGTATTTT | - | TRBJ2-3 | TRBD1 | TRBV4-3
CASSFSRDSLDTQYF | TGTGCCAGCAGTTTTTCCCGGGACAGTCTAGATACGCAGTATTTT | - | TRBJ2-3 | TRBD1 | TRBV27
CASRNAHPGQWAYNEQFF | TGTGCCAGCCGAAACGCACACCCGGGTCAATGGGCCTACAATGAGCAGTTCTTC | once | TRBJ2-1 | - | TRBV27
CAISDGGAGNTIYF | TGTGCCATCAGTGACGGGGGCGCGGGAAACACCATATATTTT | - | TRBJ1-3 | - | TRBV10-3
CASSHYREADTQYF | TGCGCCAGCAGCCACTACCGAGAAGCAGATACGCAGTATTTT | - | TRBJ2-3 | - | TRBV4-1
CASSQDPDRAMQYF | TGCGCCAGCAGCCAAGATCCCGACAGGGCCATGCAGTACTTC | - | TRBJ2-7 | TRBD1 | TRBV4-3
CASSVDLGAYNSPLHF | TGTGCCAGCAGCGTGGATCTAGGGGCCTATAATTCACCCCTCCACTTT | - | TRBJ1-6 | - | TRBV7-2
CASSPRGWRDMEQYF | TGTGCCAGCAGTCCCCGAGGCTGGCGGGACATGGAGCAGTACTTC | - | TRBJ2-7 | - | TRBV27
CASSLTGQGITGELFF | TGTGCCAGCAGCTTAACGGGACAGGGTATAACCGGGGAGCTGTTTTTT | - | TRBJ2-2 | TRBD1 | TRBV7-2
CTTLGAGLATNEKLFF | TGCACCACCCTGGGTGCGGGGCTTGCAACTAATGAAAAACTGTTTTTT | - | TRBJ1-4 | - | TRBV1
CASSLGVQQNNEQFF | TGTGCCAGCAGCTTAGGGGTCCAACAGAACAATGAGCAGTTCTTC | - | TRBJ2-1 | - | TRBV7-9
CASSYSRLNNEQFF | TGTGCCAGCAGTTACTCCCGTCTAAACAATGAGCAGTTCTTC | - | TRBJ2-1 | - | TRBV6-5
CASSFGVPDTQYF | TGTGCCAGCAGTTTTGGGGTGCCAGATACGCAGTATTTT | once | TRBJ2-3 | - | TRBV5-4
CASSGTAGATQYF | TGTGCCAGCAGCGGTACAGCGGGGGCGACCCAGTACTTC | - | TRBJ2-5 | TRBD2 | TRBV5-6
CAISRTDTQYF | TGTGCCATCAGCAGGACAGATACGCAGTATTTT | - | TRBJ2-3 | - | TRBV10-3
CASTWDSRRANEKLFF | TGTGCCAGCACTTGGGACAGTCGAAGGGCTAATGAAAAACTGTTTTTT | - | TRBJ1-4 | TRBD1 | TRBV7-9
CASRSLGAYEQYF | TGTGCCAGCAGGTCACTAGGGGCCTACGAGCAGTACTTC | - | TRBJ2-7 | - | TRBV5-6
CASSDSPIQTTNAEAFF | TGTGCCAGCAGTGACTCCCCCATACAGACAACAAACGCTGAAGCTTTCTTT | once | TRBJ1-1 | - | TRBV6-4
CASSGTGAIQETQYF | TGTGCCAGCAGTGGGACGGGGGCGATCCAAGAGACCCAGTACTTC | once | TRBJ2-5 | - | TRBV6-5
CASGGIGMGGYTF | TGTGCCAGCGGAGGCATTGGGATGGGTGGCTACACCTTC | - | TRBJ1-2 | - | TRBV6-1
CASGLVPDRAGYTF | TGTGCTAGTGGTTTGGTACCGGACAGGGCGGGCTACACCTTC | - | TRBJ1-2 | TRBD1 | TRBV12-5
CASSLGRGPGGYTF | TGTGCCAGCAGCTTGGGGCGGGGCCCTGGTGGCTACACCTTC | - | TRBJ1-2 | - | TRBV7-2
CASSLSGYGYTF | TGTGCCAGCAGTTTATCAGGGTATGGCTACACCTTC | - | TRBJ1-2 | - | TRBV28
CASSQQGWRETQYF | TGTGCCAGCAGCCAACAGGGCTGGCGAGAGACCCAGTACTTC | - | TRBJ2-5 | - | TRBV14
CASSLSTRQPQHF | TGTGCCAGCAGTTTATCAACGCGTCAGCCCCAGCATTTT | - | TRBJ1-5 | - | TRBV27
CASSYSRVATYGYTF | TGTGCCAGCAGTTACTCTAGAGTCGCGACCTACGGCTACACCTTC | - | TRBJ1-2 | - | TRBV6-5
CAWSVLFLAGATDTQYF | TGTGCCTGGAGTGTACTTTTCCTAGCGGGAGCCACAGATACGCAGTATTTT | - | TRBJ2-3 | TRBD2 | TRBV30
CASSEGGIYGYTF | TGTGCCAGCAGTGAAGGGGGGATCTATGGCTACACCTTC | - | TRBJ1-2 | - | TRBV25-1
CSARQGFEAFF | TGCAGCGCCAGACAGGGTTTTGAAGCTTTCTTT | - | TRBJ1-1 | TRBD1 | TRBV29-1
CATNSGRTDTQYF | TGTGCCACCAACTCAGGGCGCACAGATACGCAGTATTTT | - | TRBJ2-3 | - | TRBV19
CASKELAGDTDTQYF | TGCGCCAGCAAAGAGTTAGCGGGAGACACAGATACGCAGTATTTT | once | TRBJ2-3 | TRBD2 | TRBV5-1
CSVGGRAKVSTQYF | TGCAGCGTTGGTGGCCGGGCCAAGGTCTCTACGCAGTATTTT | once | TRBJ2-3 | - | TRBV29-1